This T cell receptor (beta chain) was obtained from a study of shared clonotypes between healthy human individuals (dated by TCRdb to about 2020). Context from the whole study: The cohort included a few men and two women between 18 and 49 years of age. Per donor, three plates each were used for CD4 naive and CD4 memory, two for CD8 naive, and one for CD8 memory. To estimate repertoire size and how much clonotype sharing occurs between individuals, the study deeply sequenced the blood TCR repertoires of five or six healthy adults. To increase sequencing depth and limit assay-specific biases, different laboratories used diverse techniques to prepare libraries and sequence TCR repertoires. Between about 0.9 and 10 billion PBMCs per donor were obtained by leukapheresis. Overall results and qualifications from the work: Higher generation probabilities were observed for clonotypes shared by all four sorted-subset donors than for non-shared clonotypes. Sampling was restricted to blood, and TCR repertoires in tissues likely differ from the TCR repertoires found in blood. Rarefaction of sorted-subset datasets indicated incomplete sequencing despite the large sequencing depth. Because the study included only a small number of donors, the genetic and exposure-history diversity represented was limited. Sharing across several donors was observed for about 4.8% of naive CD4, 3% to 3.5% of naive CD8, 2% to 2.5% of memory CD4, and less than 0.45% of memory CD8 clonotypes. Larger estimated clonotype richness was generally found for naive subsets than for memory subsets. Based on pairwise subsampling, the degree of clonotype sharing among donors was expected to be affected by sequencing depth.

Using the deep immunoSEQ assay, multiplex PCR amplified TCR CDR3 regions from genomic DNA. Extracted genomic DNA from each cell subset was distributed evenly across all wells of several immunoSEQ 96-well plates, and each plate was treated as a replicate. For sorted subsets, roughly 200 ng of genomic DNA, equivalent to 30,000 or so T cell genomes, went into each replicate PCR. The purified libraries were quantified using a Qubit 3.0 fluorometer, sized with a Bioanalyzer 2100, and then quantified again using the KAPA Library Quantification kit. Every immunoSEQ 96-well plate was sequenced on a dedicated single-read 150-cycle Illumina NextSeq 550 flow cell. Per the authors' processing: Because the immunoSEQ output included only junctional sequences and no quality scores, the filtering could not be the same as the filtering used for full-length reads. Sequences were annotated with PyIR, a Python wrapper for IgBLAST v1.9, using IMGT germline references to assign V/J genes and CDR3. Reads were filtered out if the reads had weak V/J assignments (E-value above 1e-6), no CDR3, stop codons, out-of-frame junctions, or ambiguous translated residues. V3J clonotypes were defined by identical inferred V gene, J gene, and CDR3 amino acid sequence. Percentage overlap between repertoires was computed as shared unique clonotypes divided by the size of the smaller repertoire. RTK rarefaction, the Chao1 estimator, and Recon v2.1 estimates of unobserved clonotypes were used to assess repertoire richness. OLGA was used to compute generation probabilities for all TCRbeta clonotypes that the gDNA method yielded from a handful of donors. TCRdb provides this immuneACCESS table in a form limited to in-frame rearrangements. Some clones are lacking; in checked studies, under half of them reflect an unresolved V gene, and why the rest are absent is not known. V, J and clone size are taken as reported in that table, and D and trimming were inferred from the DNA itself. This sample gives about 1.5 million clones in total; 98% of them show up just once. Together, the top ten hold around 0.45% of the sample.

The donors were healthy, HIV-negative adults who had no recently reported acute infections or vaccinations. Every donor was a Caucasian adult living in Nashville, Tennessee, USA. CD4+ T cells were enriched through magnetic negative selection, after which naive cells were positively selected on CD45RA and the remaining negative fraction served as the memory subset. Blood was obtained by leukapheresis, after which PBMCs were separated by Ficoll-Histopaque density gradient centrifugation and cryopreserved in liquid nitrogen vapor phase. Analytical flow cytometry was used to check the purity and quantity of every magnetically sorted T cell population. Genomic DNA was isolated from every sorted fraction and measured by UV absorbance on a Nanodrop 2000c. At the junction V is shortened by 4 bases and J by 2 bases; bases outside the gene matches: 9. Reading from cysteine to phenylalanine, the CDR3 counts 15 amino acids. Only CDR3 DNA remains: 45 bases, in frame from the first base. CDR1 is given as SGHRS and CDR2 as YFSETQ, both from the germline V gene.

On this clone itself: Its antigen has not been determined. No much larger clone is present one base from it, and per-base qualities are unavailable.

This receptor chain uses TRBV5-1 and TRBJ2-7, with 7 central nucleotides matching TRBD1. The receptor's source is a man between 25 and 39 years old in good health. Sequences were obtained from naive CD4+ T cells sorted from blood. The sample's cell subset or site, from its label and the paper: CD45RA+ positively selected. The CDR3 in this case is CASSLRQGPPYEQYF. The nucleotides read TGCGCCAGCAGCCTGCGACAGGGACCCCCCTACGAGCAGTACTTC.